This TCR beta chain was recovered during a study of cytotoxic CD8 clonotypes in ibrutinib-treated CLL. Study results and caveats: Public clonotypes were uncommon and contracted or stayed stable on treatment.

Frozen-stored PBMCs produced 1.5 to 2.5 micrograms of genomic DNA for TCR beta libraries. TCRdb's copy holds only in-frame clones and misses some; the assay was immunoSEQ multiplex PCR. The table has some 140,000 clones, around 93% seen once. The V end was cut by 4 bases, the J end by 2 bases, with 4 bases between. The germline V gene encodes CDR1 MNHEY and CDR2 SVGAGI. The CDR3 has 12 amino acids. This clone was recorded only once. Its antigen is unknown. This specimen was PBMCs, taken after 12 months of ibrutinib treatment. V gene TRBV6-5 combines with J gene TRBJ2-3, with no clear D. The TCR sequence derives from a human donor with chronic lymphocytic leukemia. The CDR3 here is CASSLDTDTQYF. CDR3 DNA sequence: TGTGCCAGCAGTTTAGACACAGATACGCAGTATTTT.